This T cell receptor beta chain was retrieved from a study of metastatic and nonmetastatic thyroid tumors. General observations from the study: Across blood and tumor, TCR beta diversity in malignant thyroid tumors was reportedly significantly higher than in benign nodules.

Patients had received no treatment of any kind before thyroid surgery. Per the original data handling: A classifier of distant metastasis in papillary thyroid cancer was built from CDR3 differences (across clinicopathological groups). Using MiXCR, TCRdb reanalyzed the PCR reads. Clone size and V and J calls follow TCRdb, not the original study. The profile shows approximately 15,000 clones, 30% to 40% of them singletons. The germline CDR1 and CDR2 sequences are SGHAT and FQNNGV. J gave up 8 bases and V 1 base, and 5 bases lay outside the gene matches. The length of the CDR3 is 15 residues. This clone was recorded at least ten times. The antigen is not known.

The gene calls are TRBV11-2 and TRBJ1-4; 9 positions match TRBD1. The TCR sequence derives from a male donor with papillary thyroid cancer or a benign thyroid nodule (not recorded which). Some clones in this sample may be carry-over from other donors' samples. The sample was tumor tissue. This CDR3 reads CASSLGDRDHEKLFF. The CDR3 DNA follows: TGTGCCAGCAGCTTAGGGGACAGGGATCACGAAAAACTGTTTTTT.